This T cell receptor (beta chain) stems from a study of blood T cells in healthy people across ages. Study observations and caveats: Compared with aged donors, long-lived donors showed fewer expanded clones, suggesting selection.

The CDR3 is made up of 14 amino acids. The ends lost 8 bases at V and 4 bases at J; junction bases unmatched: 11. Germline V gene data show CDR1 as SNHLY and CDR2 as FYNNEI. Each donor supplied roughly 9 milliliters of peripheral blood. As to this clonotype: Its antigen is as yet unknown.

The authors ran a second PCR of 7 to 11 cycles using a sample-barcoded 5' primer and a J-beta primer mix. One entry per CDR3 protein results from TCRdb running MiXCR on the 5' RACE reads. The repertoire has around 1.5 million distinct CDR3 sequences, 30% to 35% of them found once; the top ten carry roughly 12%. The sequenced sample consisted of blood. The V call is TRBV2, the J call TRBJ2-7; 7 bases are a match to TRBD1. The source of this sequence is a woman aged 25-40 years in good health. CDR3 DNA: TGTGCCAGCTCCCAAACAACGACAGGGTACGAGCAGTACTTC. Translation: CASSQTTTGYEQYF.